This record looks at one TCR beta chain sequence and its context. The data belong to a study of control samples from healthy donors and cancer patients. Sequencing used immunoSEQ multiplex PCR; TCRdb keeps in-frame clones, though not all of them. The repertoire holds approximately 120,000 clones, 75% to 90% seen once, with approximately 18% in the top ten. This receptor was identified in a woman between 45 and 60 years old in good health. Sample: blood.

The CDR3 loop reads CSASGRYNEQFF. The CDR3 DNA is TGCAGCGCTAGCGGCCGATACAATGAGCAGTTCTTC. The rearrangement uses TRBV29-1 and TRBJ2-1, with TRBD2 matching 7 bases. Trimming took 7 bases from V and 4 from J; bases not matched to a gene: 4. Per the germline V gene, CDR1 is SQVTM and CDR2 is ANQGSEA. This CDR3 has 12 amino acids.